The clone carrying this T cell receptor beta chain was seen repeatedly, ten times or more. Its antigen is still unknown. This sample is part of a study of T cells in Graves' hyperthyroidism and ophthalmopathy. Study results and caveats: Within blood appeared most thyroid clonotypes that had expanded above 0.001.

Trimming shortened V by 5 bases and J by 8 bases, and 12 bases separated the two germline ends. The CDR3 runs to 12 residues. Regions amplified from RNA transcripts were the TCR beta CDR3 regions. The TCR CDR3 was amplified in a first-round RT-PCR using the HTBI primer set. MiXCR, run by TCRdb on the multiplex PCR reads, gives a single entry per CDR3 protein. The data contain about 350,000 distinct CDR3 sequences, approximately 15% of them seen just once; the ten biggest clones take up 20% to 25%. Among the patients, aged 18 to 65, hyperthyroidism was newly diagnosed and had lasted under 2 months. Uncontrolled infection, other autoimmune disease, pregnancy or lactation led to exclusion. Extraction of PBMCs used around 9.6 ml of fresh peripheral blood.

The rearrangement uses TRBV12-3 or TRBV12-4 and TRBJ1-1; unclear D gene. Sequencing was carried out using blood. The sequence was obtained from a woman in her twenties or thirties with Graves' hyperthyroidism. CDR3 region: CASSAGNREAFF. In nucleotides, the CDR3 is TGTGCCAGCAGTGCGGGAAATAGAGAAGCTTTCTTT.